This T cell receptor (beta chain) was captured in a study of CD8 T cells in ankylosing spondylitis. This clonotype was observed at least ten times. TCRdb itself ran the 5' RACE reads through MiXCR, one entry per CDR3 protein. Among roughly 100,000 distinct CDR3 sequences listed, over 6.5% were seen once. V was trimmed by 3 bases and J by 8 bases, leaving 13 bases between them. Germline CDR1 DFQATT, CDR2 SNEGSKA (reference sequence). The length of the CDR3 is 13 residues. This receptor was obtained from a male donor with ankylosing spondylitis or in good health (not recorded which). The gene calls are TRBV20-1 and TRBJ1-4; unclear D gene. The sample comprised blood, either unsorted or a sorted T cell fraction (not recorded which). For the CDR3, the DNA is TGCAGTGCTAGCGAGGTCGTAATGGAAAAACTGTTTTTT. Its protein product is CSASEVVMEKLFF.